This T cell receptor beta chain is drawn from a study of blood T cell repertoires in COVID-19. In the study overall: Nucleic acid was either cDNA or gDNA, and it came from T cells, B-cell-depleted T cells, or PBMCs.

Germline V gene lookup returns CDR1 SNHLY and CDR2 FYNNEI. The CDR3 runs to 14 residues. V was shortened by 6 bases and J by 2 bases, with 11 bases between the two germline ends. Source study methods: Scientists estimated how many nucleated cells there were by amplifying reference gene primers. Only in-frame clones appear in the TCRdb table, and some are missing; sequencing was by immunoSEQ multiplex PCR. V, J and clone size are taken as reported in that table, and D and trimming were inferred from the DNA itself. The table records roughly 70,000 clones, over 75% of them present only once. J is TRBJ1-5 and V is TRBV2, with D possibly matching TRBD1 (6 bases). The sample was peripheral blood. The sequence came from a human donor in a cohort sampled during active COVID-19. Here the CDR3 DNA reads TGTGCCAGCAGCTTAGGGGGAGGCAATCAGCCCCAGCATTTT. This translates into CASSLGGGNQPQHF.